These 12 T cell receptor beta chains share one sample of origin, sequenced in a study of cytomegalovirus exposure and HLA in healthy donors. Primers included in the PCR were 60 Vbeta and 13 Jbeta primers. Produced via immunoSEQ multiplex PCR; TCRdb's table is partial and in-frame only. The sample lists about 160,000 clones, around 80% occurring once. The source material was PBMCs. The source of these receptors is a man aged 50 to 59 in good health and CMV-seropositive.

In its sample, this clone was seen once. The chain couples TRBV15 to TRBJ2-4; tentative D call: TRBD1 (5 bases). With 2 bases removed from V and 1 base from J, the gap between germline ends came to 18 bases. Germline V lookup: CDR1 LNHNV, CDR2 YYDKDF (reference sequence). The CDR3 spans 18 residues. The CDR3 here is CATSRLPPGQGAKNIQYF. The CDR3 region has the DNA TGTGCCACCAGCAGACTCCCCCCCGGGCAGGGTGCCAAAAACATTCAGTACTTC. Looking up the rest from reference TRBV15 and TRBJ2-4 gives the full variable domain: DAMVIQNPRYQVTQFGKPVTLSCSQTLNHNVMYWYQQKSSQAPKLLFHYYDKDFNNEADTPDNFQSRRPNTSFCFLDIRSPGLGDTAMYLCATSRLPPGQGAKNIQYFGAGTRLSVL.

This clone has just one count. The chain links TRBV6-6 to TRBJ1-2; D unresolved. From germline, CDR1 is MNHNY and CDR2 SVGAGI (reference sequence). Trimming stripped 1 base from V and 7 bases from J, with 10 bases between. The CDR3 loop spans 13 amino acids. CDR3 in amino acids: CASSYLQLFGYTF. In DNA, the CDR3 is TGTGCCAGCAGTTACTTACAGCTCTTTGGCTACACCTTC.

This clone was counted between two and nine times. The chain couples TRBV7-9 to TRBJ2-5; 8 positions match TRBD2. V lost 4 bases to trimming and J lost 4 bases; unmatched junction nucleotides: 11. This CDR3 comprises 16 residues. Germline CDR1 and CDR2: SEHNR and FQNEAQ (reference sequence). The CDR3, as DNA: TGTGCCAGCAGCTCGCCGGGTAGCGGGGAATCAGAGACCCAGTACTTC. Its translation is CASSSPGSGESETQYF.

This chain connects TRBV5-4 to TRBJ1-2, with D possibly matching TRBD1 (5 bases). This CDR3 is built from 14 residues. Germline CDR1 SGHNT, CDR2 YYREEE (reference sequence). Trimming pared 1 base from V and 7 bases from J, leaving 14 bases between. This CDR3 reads CASSLWEEGVGYTF. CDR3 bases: TGTGCCAGCAGCTTGTGGGAAGAAGGGGTTGGCTACACCTTC. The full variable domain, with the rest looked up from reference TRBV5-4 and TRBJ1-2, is ETGVTQSPTHLIKTRGQQVTLRCSSQSGHNTVSWYQQALGQGPQFIFQYYREEENGRGNFPPRFSGLQFPNYSSELNVNALELDDSALYLCASSLWEEGVGYTFGSGTRLTVV.

CDR3 bases: TGTGCCAGCAGGACCGGGACTAGCCCAGATACGCAGTATTTT. Residues: CASRTGTSPDTQYF. This rearrangement joins TRBV6-5 to TRBJ2-3; 9 nucleotides agree with TRBD2. The junction had 5 bases not matched to a gene; V was cut back by 6 bases and J by 4 bases. The V gene's germline CDR1 is MNHEY and CDR2 SVGAGI. This CDR3 spans 14 amino acids.

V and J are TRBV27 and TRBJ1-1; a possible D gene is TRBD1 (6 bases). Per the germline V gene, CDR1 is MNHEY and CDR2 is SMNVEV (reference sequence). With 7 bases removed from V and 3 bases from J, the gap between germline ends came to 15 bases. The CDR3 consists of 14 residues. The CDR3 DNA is TGTGCCAGCACCCGCGACAGGAGCTACACTGAAGCTTTCTTT. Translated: CASTRDRSYTEAFF.

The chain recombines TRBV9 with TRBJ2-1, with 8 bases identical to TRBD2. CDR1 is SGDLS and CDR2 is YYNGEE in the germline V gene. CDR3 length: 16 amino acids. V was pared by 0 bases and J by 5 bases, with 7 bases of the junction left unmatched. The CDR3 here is CASSVEGLAGNNEQFF. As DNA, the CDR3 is TGTGCCAGCAGCGTAGAAGGACTAGCAGGAAACAATGAGCAGTTCTTC. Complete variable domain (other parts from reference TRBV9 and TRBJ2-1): DSGVTQTPKHLITATGQRVTLRCSPRSGDLSVYWYQQSLDQGLQFLIQYYNGEERAKGNILERFSAQQFPDLHSELNLSSLELGDSALYFCASSVEGLAGNNEQFFGPGTRLTVL.

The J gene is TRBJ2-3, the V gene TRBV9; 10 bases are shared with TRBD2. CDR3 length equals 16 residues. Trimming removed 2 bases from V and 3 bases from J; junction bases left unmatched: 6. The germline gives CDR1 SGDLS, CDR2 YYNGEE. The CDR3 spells CASSVKAGGPTDTQYF. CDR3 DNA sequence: TGTGCCAGCAGCGTTAAAGCGGGAGGGCCAACAGATACGCAGTATTTT.

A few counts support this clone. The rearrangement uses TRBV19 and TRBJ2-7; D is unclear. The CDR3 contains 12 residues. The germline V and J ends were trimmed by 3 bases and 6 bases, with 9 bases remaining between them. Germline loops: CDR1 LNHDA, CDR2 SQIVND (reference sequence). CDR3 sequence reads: CASSMLTGEQYF. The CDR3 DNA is TGTGCCAGTAGTATGTTGACGGGCGAGCAGTACTTC.

The CDR3 nucleotides are TGTGCCTGGGGGCCAGCGGGACAGGGGATCAGACGCGATCAGCCCCAGCATTTT. Its protein is CAWGPAGQGIRRDQPQHF. The J gene is TRBJ1-5, the V gene TRBV30, with 10 nucleotides matching TRBD1. The J segment lost 5 bases and the V segment lost 5 bases, leaving 18 bases of the junction unmatched. This CDR3 spans 18 amino acids. CDR1 is GTSNPN, CDR2 SVGIG, per germline (reference sequence).

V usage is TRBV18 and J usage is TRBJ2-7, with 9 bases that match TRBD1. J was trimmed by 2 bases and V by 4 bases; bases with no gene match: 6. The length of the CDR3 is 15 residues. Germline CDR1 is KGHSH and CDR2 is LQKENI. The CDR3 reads CASSHRDRDAYEQYF. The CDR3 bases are TGTGCCAGCTCACATAGGGACAGGGACGCCTACGAGCAGTACTTC.

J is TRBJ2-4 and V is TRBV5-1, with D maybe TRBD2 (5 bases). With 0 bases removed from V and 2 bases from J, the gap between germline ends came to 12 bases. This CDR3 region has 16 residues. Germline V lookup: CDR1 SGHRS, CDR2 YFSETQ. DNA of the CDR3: TGCGCCAGCAGCTTGGGGGAGATGGTGACCAAAAACATTCAGTACTTC. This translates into CASSLGEMVTKNIQYF.